Sequencing of this T cell receptor beta chain was carried out in a study of T cell clonality in common variable immunodeficiency. General study findings and limits: Common variable immunodeficiency TCR beta sequences reportedly had fewer deletions and N-nucleotide insertions. Shared TCRbeta clones were fewer between CVID subjects than controls.

Here immunoSEQ multiplex PCR was the method, and the copy in TCRdb shows in-frame clones only, minus some. The sample has 8,500 to 10,000 clones, none seen only once; the top ten hold around 4.5%. This clone is classed as medium-sized. Its antigen is unidentified. The read finishes 3 residues shy of the CDR3 end, and the germline J gene is used to complete it. CDR1 and CDR2 from the germline V gene are MNHEY and SVGEGT. Trimming took 7 bases from V and 5 from J, leaving 8 bases between them. This CDR3 is built from 11 residues. The J gene is TRBJ1-1, the V gene TRBV6-2 or TRBV6-3, with a possible D match to TRBD1 (6 bases). Sequencing input: peripheral blood mononuclear cells. This clonotype was sampled from a human donor with common variable immunodeficiency. CDR3 sequence: CASTQGTEAFF. The part of the CDR3 DNA that was read is TGTGCCAGCACCCAGGGGACTGAA.